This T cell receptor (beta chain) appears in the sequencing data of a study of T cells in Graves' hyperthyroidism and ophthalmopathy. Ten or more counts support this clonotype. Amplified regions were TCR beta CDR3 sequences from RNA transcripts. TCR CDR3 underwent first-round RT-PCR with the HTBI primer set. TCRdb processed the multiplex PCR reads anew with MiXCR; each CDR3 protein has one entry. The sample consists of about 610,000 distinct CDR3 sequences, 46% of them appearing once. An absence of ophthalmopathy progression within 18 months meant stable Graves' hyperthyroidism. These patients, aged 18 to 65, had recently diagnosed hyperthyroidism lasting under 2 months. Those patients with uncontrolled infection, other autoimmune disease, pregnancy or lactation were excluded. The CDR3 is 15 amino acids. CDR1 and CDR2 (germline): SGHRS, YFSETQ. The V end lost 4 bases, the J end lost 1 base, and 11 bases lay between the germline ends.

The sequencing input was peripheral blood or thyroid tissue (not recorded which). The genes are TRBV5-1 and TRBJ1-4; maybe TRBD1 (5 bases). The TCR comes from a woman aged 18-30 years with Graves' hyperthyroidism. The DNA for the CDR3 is TGCGCCAGCAGCCCTGGTGGGGGAACTAATGAAAAACTGTTTTTT. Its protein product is CASSPGGGTNEKLFF.